Listed here are 16 T cell receptor beta chains from one sample, sequenced in a study of T-cell reconstitution after alpha-beta-depleted transplantation in children (dated by TCRdb to 2016 to 2017). The treatment or condition label here, explained by the study, means: allogeneic hematopoietic cell transplantation with graft depleted of TCRalphabeta T cells and CD19 B cells. The receptor library was made with PCR. TCRdb lists the instrument as Illumina HiSeq 2500. To normalize quantification of the TCRbeta repertoire, the TCR libraries were built with molecular barcoding that relied on unique molecular identifiers. TCRdb handled the public reads itself, with Q25 trimming in fastp and clone calling in MiXCR, and kept productive beta chains. Identical CDR3 proteins give one entry, which carries the most common genes and DNA. This sample lists about 870,000 distinct CDR3 sequences; less than 20% were detected once. Of the sample, around 4.5% falls within the top ten clones.

Sequencing was performed on PBMCs, mostly from graft donor cells, taken 360 days after TCRalphabeta/CD19-depleted stem cell transplant. The receptors come from a male patient aged 10-17 years who had a stem cell transplant for acute lymphoblastic leukemia, so the T cells may come from the graft donor.

This clonotype has only a few counts. This chain connects TRBV11-2 to TRBJ2-1; 7 bases map to TRBD2. CDR1 and CDR2 from the germline V gene are SGHAT and FQNNGV. With 5 bases clipped from V and 12 bases from J, the junction kept 16 bases outside the gene matches. The CDR3 spans 15 residues. The CDR3 DNA is TGTGCCAGCAGCCGGACTAGAATGCTGAATGAGGGGCAGTTCTTC. Its translation is CASSRTRMLNEGQFF. Variable domain in full (rest from reference TRBV11-2 and TRBJ2-1): EAGVAQSPRYKIIEKRQSVAFWCNPISGHATLYWYQQILGQGPKLLIQFQNNGVVDDSQLPKDRFSAERLKGVDSTLKIQPAKLEDSAVYLCASSRTRMLNEGQFFGPGTRLTVL.

This clonotype was observed a handful of times. The rearrangement joins TRBV18 to TRBJ1-1, with TRBD1 as a possible D gene (6 bases). The length of the CDR3 is 15 residues. V shed 3 bases and J shed 1 base, with 12 bases lying between them. Germline CDR1 reads KGHSH; CDR2 reads LQKENI. The CDR3, as DNA: TGTGCCAGCTCACCGATACAGGGCCGGAACACTGAAGCTTTCTTT. Translating it yields CASSPIQGRNTEAFF.

The J gene is TRBJ2-3, the V gene TRBV7-9; 8 bases align to TRBD2. Trimming removed 8 bases from V and 8 bases from J; junction bases left unmatched: 6. Germline CDR1 reads SEHNR; CDR2 reads FQNEAQ (reference sequence). The CDR3 has 12 residues. CDR3 in DNA: TGTGCCAGCGGCTATAGCGGGATTACGCAGTATTTT. It specifies CASGYSGITQYF.

In its sample, this clonotype was seen many times. J is TRBJ2-1 and V is TRBV4-1; D is ambiguous. This CDR3 has 17 residues. Germline V gene lookup returns CDR1 MGHRA and CDR2 YSYEKL. V was pared by 6 bases and J by 5 bases, with 23 bases between. The CDR3 spells CASRPADGPDHNNEQFF. Written as DNA, the CDR3 is TGCGCCAGCAGGCCGGCCGACGGACCAGACCACAACAATGAGCAGTTCTTC.

Details on this clonotype: This may arise from a read error, as a much more abundant clone is one base away. The CDR3 sequence is CASSPGTSWRSTDTQYF. CDR3 in DNA: TGCGCCAGCAGCCCAGGGACTAGCTGGAGGAGCACAGATACGCAGTATTTT. The chain uses TRBV5-1 and TRBJ2-3; TRBD2 aligns across 9 bases. The CDR3 totals 17 residues. The junction had 9 bases not matched to a gene; V was cut back by 4 bases and J by 0 bases. Germline V CDR1 and CDR2: SGHRS, YFSETQ. The full variable domain, its missing parts supplied by reference TRBV5-1 and TRBJ2-3, is KAGVTQTPRYLIKTRGQQVTLSCSPISGHRSVSWYQQTPGQGLQFLFEYFSETQRNKGNFPGRFSGRQFSNSRSEMNVSTLELGDSALYLCASSPGTSWRSTDTQYFGPGTRLTVL.

This sequence joins TRBV11-3 and TRBJ2-1; TRBD1 is a possible D gene (7 bases). The CDR3 extends over 14 amino acids. Trimming pared 5 bases from V and 4 bases from J, leaving 12 bases between. Germline CDR1 reads SGHNT; CDR2 reads YENEEA. The CDR3 coding sequence is TGTGCCAGCAGCGCCCAGGGGGGTTACAATGAGCAGTTCTTC. It specifies CASSAQGGYNEQFF.

The chain has TRBV2 and TRBJ2-7; 12 positions agree with TRBD2. The CDR3 runs to 19 residues. Germline V gene lookup returns CDR1 SNHLY and CDR2 FYNNEI. V lost 6 bases, J lost 3 bases, and 18 bases stayed unmatched. The CDR3 sequence is CASRDRFRASGRAGYEQYF. The CDR3 DNA reads TGTGCCAGCAGAGATCGCTTTAGGGCTAGCGGGAGGGCCGGCTACGAGCAGTACTTC.

This sequence joins TRBV12-5 and TRBJ1-3, with D perhaps TRBD1 (6 bases). The CDR3 sequence is 18 residues long. Germline values: CDR1 LGHNT, CDR2 FRNRAP. The V gene lost 2 bases and the J gene lost 0 bases, with 17 bases spanning the gap. Written as DNA, the CDR3 is TGTGCTAGTGGTTTGTCCAAAACCACAGGGAGCTCTGGAAACACCATATATTTT. Protein product: CASGLSKTTGSSGNTIYF. The entire variable domain, with the rest obtained from reference TRBV12-5 and TRBJ1-3, is as follows: DARVTQTPRHKVTEMGQEVTMRCQPILGHNTVFWYRQTMMQGLELLAYFRNRAPLDDSGMPKDRFSAEMPDATLATLKIQPSEPRDSAVYFCASGLSKTTGSSGNTIYFGEGSWLTVV.

This clonotype was observed a handful of times. The chain combines TRBV6-5 with TRBJ2-2; 7 nucleotides agree with TRBD2. This CDR3 contains 17 residues. Trimming removed 0 bases from V and 1 base from J; junction bases left unmatched: 5. Looked up from germline, CDR1 is MNHEY and CDR2 is SVGAGI. CDR3 sequence (DNA): TGTGCCAGCAGTTACTCGGCTAGCGGAGTGAACACCGGGGAGCTGTTTTTT. Amino acids: CASSYSASGVNTGELFF.

This clonotype showed up just a few times. The V and J genes are TRBV4-2 and TRBJ1-2; D is undetermined. Trimming took off 3 bases at V and 5 bases at J, with 13 bases between the two ends. CDR1 LGHNA and CDR2 YNFKEQ come from the germline V gene. The CDR3 sequence is 14 residues long. Here the CDR3 reads CASSQARNGYGYTF. CDR3 nucleotide sequence: TGTGCCAGCAGCCAGGCTAGAAACGGATATGGCTACACCTTC.

This clonotype was recorded a few times. This chain uses TRBV7-9 with TRBJ2-7, with 10 bases lining up with TRBD2. The CDR3 contains 14 residues. Per the germline V gene, CDR1 is SEHNR and CDR2 is FQNEAQ (reference sequence). V was pared by 5 bases and J by 4 bases, with 5 bases of the junction left unmatched. DNA of the CDR3: TGTGCCAGCAGCAACCCTAGCGGGAGTTACGAGCAGTACTTC. Protein product: CASSNPSGSYEQYF.

The V call is TRBV6-6, the J call TRBJ2-7; D not certain. The CDR3 sequence is 13 residues long. Germline CDR1 is MNHNY and CDR2 is SVGAGI (reference sequence). V lost 2 bases and J lost 5, with 10 bases in between. The chain's CDR3 is CASSYLSGHEQYF. The CDR3 DNA reads as TGTGCCAGCAGTTACCTATCTGGCCACGAGCAGTACTTC.

This chain connects TRBV6-2 or TRBV6-3 to TRBJ2-2; TRBD1 aligns across 7 bases. Per germline, CDR1 MNHEY and CDR2 SVGEGT. This CDR3 is 21 amino acids long. V lost 0 bases to trimming and J lost 1 base; unmatched junction nucleotides: 17. The CDR3 reads CASSYSDGTVDKYLNTGELFF. The CDR3 DNA sequence: TGTGCCAGCAGTTACTCGGATGGGACAGTTGATAAGTACCTGAACACCGGGGAGCTGTTTTTT.

The rearrangement joins TRBV6-4 to TRBJ2-1; possibly TRBD1 for D (5 bases). V lost 0 bases, J lost 2 bases, and 17 bases lay in between. The CDR3 contains 18 residues. Germline V CDR1 and CDR2: MRHNA, SNTAGT. In DNA form, the CDR3 reads TGTGCCAGCAGTGACTCGAGTTTAAGGGGTCAGGCCTACAATGAGCAGTTCTTC. Its translation: CASSDSSLRGQAYNEQFF.

The chain joins TRBV7-3 to TRBJ2-3; 8 nucleotides match TRBD2. From germline, CDR1 is SGHTA and CDR2 FQGTGA. The CDR3 has 15 residues. V lost 1 base to trimming and J lost 6 bases; unmatched junction nucleotides: 6. The CDR3 DNA follows: TGTGCCAGCAGCTTAATGAGCGGGAGATCCGATACGCAGTATTTT. Amino acid sequence: CASSLMSGRSDTQYF.

The rearrangement links TRBV7-3 to TRBJ2-3; maybe TRBD1 (6 bases). Germline V gene sequence: CDR1 SGHTA, CDR2 FQGTGA. V lost 5 bases and J lost 2, with 14 bases in between. CDR3 size: 15 residues. The CDR3 spells CASSPTGRYTDTQYF. CDR3 DNA: TGTGCCAGCAGCCCAACAGGGAGATACACAGATACGCAGTATTTT. The full variable domain, with the rest looked up from reference TRBV7-3 and TRBJ2-3, is GAGVSQTPSNKVTEKGKYVELRCDPISGHTALYWYRQSLGQGPEFLIYFQGTGAADDSGLPNDRFFAVRPEGSVSTLKIQRTERGDSAVYLCASSPTGRYTDTQYFGPGTRLTVL.